This entry lists 14 T cell receptor beta chains sequenced from one sample in a study of OX40 agonist ivuxolimab in advanced cancers. Method: immunoSEQ multiplex PCR; TCRdb's copy keeps in-frame clones and lacks some. The sample has roughly 48,000 clones; 60% to 80% are singletons. This material consisted of CD4+ or CD8+ T cells sorted from blood, taken in a trial of the OX40 agonist ivuxolimab. These receptors came from an adult with an advanced solid tumor such as melanoma, head and neck, liver or kidney cancer.

This clone has a single count. This chain uses TRBV7-9 with TRBJ1-2; the D gene is possibly TRBD1 (6 bases). The length of the CDR3 is 13 residues. Per the germline V gene, CDR1 is SEHNR and CDR2 is FQNEAQ (reference sequence). Trimming left V 4 bases short and J 4 bases short, with 10 bases between. CDR3 residues: CASSSWDTYGYTF. CDR3 nucleotides: TGTGCCAGCAGCTCGTGGGACACCTATGGCTACACCTTC.

The J gene is TRBJ2-5, the V gene TRBV5-5; maybe TRBD2 (6 bases). The J call may not be correct, given that the DNA end is closer to TRBJ2-7. CDR3 length equals 15 residues. Germline values: CDR1 SGHKS, CDR2 YYEKEE (reference sequence). The CDR3 sequence: CASSPGLDSFYEQYF. CDR3 DNA: TGTGCCAGCAGCCCGGGACTCGACTCATTCTACGAGCAGTACTTC.

This chain joins TRBV2 and TRBJ1-2, with D possibly being TRBD1 (6 bases). Germline-derived CDR1 and CDR2 are SNHLY and FYNNEI. The CDR3 runs to 15 residues. Deletions cut 1 base from V and 5 bases from J, with 14 bases between. CDR3 DNA sequence: TGTGCCAGCAGTGAAGGACAGGCGAGTATATATGGCTACACCTTC. It translates to CASSEGQASIYGYTF.

The count of this clone is one. The chain employs TRBV19 and TRBJ2-7, with 15 bases matching TRBD2. The CDR3 sequence is 14 residues long. With 8 bases clipped from V and 12 bases from J, the junction kept 11 bases outside the gene matches. CDR1 LNHDA and CDR2 SQIVND come from the germline V gene (reference sequence). CDR3 region: CASSTGTSGRHRYF. CDR3 bases: TGTGCCAGTTCTACCGGGACTAGCGGGAGGCATCGGTACTTC. Complete variable domain (other parts from reference TRBV19 and TRBJ2-7): DGGITQSPKYLFRKEGQNVTLSCEQNLNHDAMYWYRQDPGQGLRLIYYSQIVNDFQKGDIAEGYSVSREKKESFPLTVTSAQKNPTAFYLCASSTGTSGRHRYFGPGTRLTVT.

The chain employs TRBV6-4 and TRBJ2-5; no reliable D call. The CDR3 length is 13 residues. Germline CDR1 MRHNA, CDR2 SNTAGT. V gave up 0 bases and J gave up 5 bases, with 7 bases separating them. The CDR3 coding sequence is TGTGCCAGCAGTGACTCGAGAGGCGAGACCCAGTACTTC. This translates into CASSDSRGETQYF.

The chain employs TRBV9 and TRBJ2-1; weak D call: TRBD2 (6 bases). V was cut by 4 bases and J by 9 bases, with 11 bases left in between. The V gene's germline CDR1 is SGDLS and CDR2 YYNGEE. CDR3 length equals 12 residues. CDR3 sequence (DNA): TGTGCCAGCAGCCTCGAAGCGGGTGAGCAGTTCTTC. Amino acid sequence: CASSLEAGEQFF.

This chain uses TRBV18 with TRBJ1-1; D not certain. Looked up from germline, CDR1 is KGHSH and CDR2 is LQKENI. Trimming shortened V by 3 bases and J by 1 base, and 9 bases separated the two germline ends. The CDR3 has 14 amino acids. CDR3 residues: CASSPRNRNTEAFF. Here the CDR3 DNA reads TGTGCCAGCTCACCTCGCAACAGGAACACTGAAGCTTTCTTT. Together with reference TRBV18 and TRBJ1-1, the CDR3 gives the full variable domain: NAGVMQNPRHLVRRRGQEARLRCSPMKGHSHVYWYRQLPEEGLKFMVYLQKENIIDESGMPKERFSAEFPKEGPSILRIQQVVRGDSAAYFCASSPRNRNTEAFFGQGTRLTVV.

The genes are TRBV19 and TRBJ1-5; D is unclear. The length of the CDR3 is 14 residues. Germline V gene data show CDR1 as LNHDA and CDR2 as SQIVND (reference sequence). The V end lost 4 bases, the J end lost 5 bases, and 12 bases lay between the germline ends. CDR3 in DNA: TGTGCCAGTAGTACAGACACTGGGCATCAGCCCCAGCATTTT. Translating it yields CASSTDTGHQPQHF.

The rearrangement uses TRBV6-5 and TRBJ2-3; TRBD2 matches at 7 bases. CDR1 MNHEY and CDR2 SVGAGI come from the germline V gene. With V trimmed by 5 bases and J by 4 bases, 9 bases remained unmatched. This CDR3 region has 15 residues. The CDR3 DNA sequence: TGTGCCAGCAGTCCTACCGGGGGAGGGTCAGATACGCAGTATTTT. Translated: CASSPTGGGSDTQYF.

Only a few counts were recorded for this clone. The rearrangement links TRBV30 to TRBJ1-3; possibly TRBD1 for D (5 bases). The V end was cut by 2 bases, the J end by 0 bases, with 11 bases between. The CDR3 is 15 amino acids. Germline V gene lookup returns CDR1 GTSNPN and CDR2 SVGIG (reference sequence). As DNA, the CDR3 is TGTGCCTGGAGTCGACTAGGGGCCTCTGGAAACACCATATATTTT. Its translation: CAWSRLGASGNTIYF.

CDR3 nucleotides: TGTGCCAGCAGCGTAGCTCTGACGGGAGGGCCCACAGATACGCAGTATTTT. Protein product: CASSVALTGGPTDTQYF. The V call is TRBV9, the J call TRBJ2-3, with 8 bases identical to TRBD2. Germline CDR1 reads SGDLS; CDR2 reads YYNGEE. Trimming cost V 0 bases and J 2 bases; bases outside gene matches: 8. The CDR3 is made up of 17 amino acids.

This chain connects TRBV29-1 to TRBJ2-1, with D maybe TRBD2 (5 bases). Germline CDR1 and CDR2: SQVTM and ANQGSEA. CDR3 length: 12 residues. V lost 4 bases, J lost 1 base, and 5 bases lay in between. The DNA for the CDR3 is TGCAGCGTTGGACTATCCTACAATGAGCAGTTCTTC. Translated: CSVGLSYNEQFF.

The gene calls are TRBV7-9 and TRBJ2-3, with 12 bases that match TRBD2. The V and J ends lost 1 base and 4 bases, in that order; junction bases with no gene match: 0. This CDR3 is built from 15 residues. From germline, CDR1 is SEHNR and CDR2 FQNEAQ (reference sequence). In nucleotides, the CDR3 is TGTGCCAGCAGCTTAGGACTAGCGGGAGCAGATACGCAGTATTTT. Translation gives CASSLGLAGADTQYF.

The chain combines TRBV5-1 with TRBJ1-3, with D unresolved. The V and J ends lost 0 bases and 0 bases respectively, with 10 bases between them. This CDR3 has 16 residues. CDR1 SGHRS and CDR2 YFSETQ come from the germline V gene. The CDR3 nucleotides are TGCGCCAGCAGCTTGGGTAGGCGTCTCTCTGGAAACACCATATATTTT. The encoded protein is CASSLGRRLSGNTIYF.